This entry features one TCR beta chain sequence. Its binding antigen is unknown. The record has no base qualities; no much larger clone is one base away. The sample is drawn from a study of cytomegalovirus exposure and HLA in healthy donors (dated by TCRdb to about 2017). General notes on the study: According to an earlier analysis of several hundred of the donors, 150 million to 200 million T cells yielded 90 million to 130 million unique TCR beta sequences and approximately 300 Gb of sequence data. A later analysis re-analyzed previously published TCR beta repertoires from roughly 600 donors and added high-resolution HLA genotyping to study TCR occurrence patterns. Approximately 300 gigabases of sequencing data and approximately 91 million unique TCR sequences made up an early release that covered 500 to 650 HLA-typed donors. Among about 400 genotyped donors of the cohort, an average of roughly 230,000 unique TCR beta nucleotide sequences was sequenced per donor, of which about 19% were non-productive. To predict cytomegalovirus infection status, the study combined high-throughput TCR immunosequencing, statistical association of individual TCRs with disease status, and machine learning. A later genetic analysis used genome-wide SNP genotypes for about three fifths of the 666 donors, treating that subset as a discovery cohort. Typing coverage varied by locus: roughly 629-640 donors for A, B, C, DRB1 and DQB1; some 520 for DQA1; 600 to 610 for DPA1; roughly 450 for DPB1. An earlier analysis of roughly 580 of the donors used high-throughput TCR beta sequencing to judge whether each TCR beta V gene segment behaved as functional or pseudogenic. The study profiled the T cell repertoires of 500 to 800 subjects by immunosequencing and related them to cytomegalovirus serostatus. Donor age, sex, ethnicity and CMV serostatus were collected together with the repertoire data. HLA typing included class I and class II loci at four-digit resolution. The study aimed to test whether cataloging public T cell receptors could reveal signatures of past pathogen exposure. All discovery cohort repertoires had been generated using a single sequencing platform. Besides the first cohort of 500 to 700 subjects, a separate validation cohort made up of roughly 130 different subjects was used. Because of strong linkage in the cohort, roughly five DR-DQ haplotypes were treated as single units for association and clustering. Of the 398 genotyped donors, about 80% fell in the genetic ancestry cluster associated with self-reported Caucasian donors. The later analysis used no new phenotypic data to find candidate immune exposures, relying instead on TCR beta sequences and their occurrence across donors.

The cohort consisted of 666 healthy bone marrow donors. At the time of sampling, all cohort members were nominally healthy, though unrecorded immune exposures were likely present. The donor tested CMV seropositive and was one of the 289 seropositive cohort members. Every donor gave a peripheral blood sample, and the peripheral blood mononuclear cells from that sample were used for TCR beta sequencing. The Qiagen DNeasy Blood Extraction Kit was used to extract genomic DNA from the blood cell samples. The full study reports these points: The 87-base-pair reads could not distinguish some IMGT-functional V segments, including TRBV6-2 and TRBV6-3, so those segments were excluded. Because some donors lacked HLA typing at each locus, the association tests relied only on the typed subset. In this cohort, only TCR beta chains were sequenced, and detectable features were limited by the absence of alpha or paired-chain data. A later analysis found that TCR association rates varied across HLA loci, with DRB1 alleles showing the most associated TCRs and HLA-C alleles the fewest. In a later analysis, HLA-associated TCR beta chains showed more clonal expansion and lower generation probabilities than non-associated chains that were equally common. Immune exposure information for the cohort was limited to CMV serostatus. A later analysis reported that several top co-occurrence clusters appeared linked to parvovirus B19, influenza, CMV and Epstein-Barr virus. In an earlier analysis of 587 of the donors, most TCR beta V segments appeared in productive rearrangements about 87% or about 30% of the time, broadly matching IMGT annotations. In vitro tests confirmed that a few of the cytomegalovirus-associated TCR beta chains recognize cytomegalovirus antigens. While some public TCRs were present in many individuals, most TCR sequences turned up only very rarely across donors. According to a later genetic analysis, donors in an Asian-associated ancestry cluster had fewer N-insertions in productive TCRs than the approximately 670-donor mean. The study gave a list of around 170 TCR beta chains associated with cytomegalovirus. A later analysis associated around 16,000 TCR beta sequences with specific HLA alleles at a false discovery rate of 0.05. V-gene and J-gene trimming of TCR beta chains was associated with a missense DCLRE1C variant in a later genetic analysis, and the association was replicated in an independent cohort. A cluster of highly shared sequence variants was judged likely to be a technical artifact of the sequencing pipeline. It was suggested by the authors that the approach could potentially be generalized to other disease states and immunological phenotypes. Linkage disequilibrium might explain the correlated functional status among segregating V segments, but an unknown experimental factor could not be ruled out. When HLA alleles, especially DR and DQ, strongly co-occurred, attributing TCR associations to individual alleles was difficult. Roughly uniform sequencing depth across donors was assumed in presence/absence analyses, although this assumption may not hold. The earlier analysis of some 560 of the donors excluded 15 to 20 rarely observed V segments, including chromosome 9 orphons, because counts were too low. In a later analysis, most CMV-associated TCR beta chains were found to appear HLA-restricted, with HLA associations seemingly driven largely by CMV exposure. A further reported finding was that TCR beta sequences accurately predicted the HLA-A and HLA-B alleles for most subjects in the first cohort. Cytomegalovirus status was reported to be diagnosed by the classifier with high specificity and sensitivity in both the original and validation cohorts.

Library prep was done by the immunoSEQ multiplex PCR assay. For the multiplex PCR, a mixture combining 60 forward primers for TCR Vbeta segments and 13 reverse primers for TCR Jbeta segments was used. Amplification of the CDR3 region of rearranged TCR beta genes was performed with a multiplex PCR assay on genomic DNA. The amplified TCR beta libraries were sequenced on the Illumina HiSeq System as 87-base-pair reads. The authors processed their data as follows. Across the 640 or so repertoires, a later analysis counted tens of millions of unique TCR beta chains, roughly 11 million of which were shared by at least two donors. To remove PCR and sequencing errors, raw reads were error-corrected and collapsed into unique sequences using a nearest-neighbor algorithm that merged closely related sequences. CDR3 sequences were aligned to IMGT reference sequences to assign V, D and J gene segments. For a sequence to be retained, a match of at least six nucleotides to both a V gene segment and a J gene segment was required. Rearrangements were classified as productive when the CDR3 lacked stop codons and remained in frame with V and J, and all other rearrangements were classified as non-productive. Following IMGT convention, CDR3 was defined as the stretch from the second conserved V-encoded cysteine to the conserved J-encoded phenylalanine. In an earlier analysis of 587 of the donors, sequences lacking an unambiguous match to a single V gene segment were excluded. An earlier analysis of fewer than 750 of the donors classified V segments as functional when productive rearrangements were above 56.7% and as segregating when the standard deviation between donors was above 5%. A statistical classification framework was developed to diagnose cytomegalovirus status using the catalog of TCR beta chain sequences. In a later analysis, TCR nucleotide sequences were compared against IMGT/GENE-DB human TR gene sequences so that V and J genes could be assigned. Using the TCRdist pipeline, a later analysis assigned CDR3 sequences along with most-parsimonious VDJ recombination scenarios. In a later analysis, each TCR beta chain was defined by its CDR3 amino acid sequence together with its V-gene family, and reads lacking a unique V-gene family were excluded. To address suspected cross-contamination and a sequencing artifact, a later analysis removed approximately 600 highly shared, low-generation-probability nucleotide sequences. A later analysis calculated a clonal expansion index for each public chain from normalized within-repertoire ranks of inferred template counts. In a later analysis, generation probabilities were computed with a VDJ recombination model fitted to out-of-frame rearrangements, and the resulting probabilities were checked against IGoR. In a later analysis, hypergeometric tests were used to score TCR-TCR, TCR-HLA and TCR-CMV co-occurrence, with a repertoire-size bias correction applied to TCR pairs. To estimate false discovery rates, a later analysis permuted the HLA or CMV assignments 20 times. In a later analysis, co-occurring TCRs were grouped with DBSCAN, and TCRdist sequence similarity was added when clustering was performed within HLA-allele-positive subsets. For co-occurrence clustering, repertoires with fewer than 30,000 or more than 120,000 public chains were excluded, along with a handful of repertoires with anomalous nucleotide sharing. Imported from immuneACCESS, the table was reduced by TCRdb to in-frame sequences with V and J called. These copies leave out some clones; in studies compared against another copy, an unresolved V gene accounts for under half, and the cause of the remainder is not known. V and J calls and clone size are those listed in that table; D and trimming were worked out from the DNA. Within this sample are more than 90,000 clones, with 60% to 85% of them counted one time only. Of the sample, roughly 4.5% falls within the top ten clones.

Relative to germline, V is 5 bases shorter and J is 1 base shorter, with 9 bases between their ends. From a lookup of the germline V gene (reference sequence), CDR1 and CDR2 are LNHDA and SQIVND. The CDR3 contains 14 residues, cysteine and phenylalanine counted. Only CDR3 DNA remains: 42 bases, in frame from the first base. The TCR sequence derives from a man in his fifties or sixties in good health and CMV-seropositive. The sample consisted of PBMCs. The chain is encoded by TRBV19 joined to TRBJ1-5; the D gene lacks a confident call. CDR3 region: CASSDGQSNQPQHF. The DNA sequence is as follows: TGTGCCAGTAGTGATGGGCAGAGCAATCAGCCCCAGCATTTT.